Below, one T cell receptor (beta chain) is given with its context. This entry comes from a study of CD8+CD57+ T cells in acquired aplastic anemia. Whole-study context: Sorted CD4+ plus CD8+ cells gave DNA averaging roughly 3 ug.

Germline CDR1 LGHNA, CDR2 YNFKEQ. The CDR3 consists of 15 residues. Germline trimming cut 5 bases from V and 6 bases from J; bases unmatched to any gene: 7. For CDR3 and TCR beta VDJ profiling, genomic DNA was the template used. Each CDR3 protein is one row after TCRdb ran MiXCR on the reads. The sample has around 430,000 distinct CDR3 sequences, less than 35% seen once. Whoever was chosen for sequencing had shown CD8+CD57+ cell expansion by flow cytometry. The J gene is TRBJ2-2, the V gene TRBV4-2; 9 nucleotides line up with TRBD1. Sequencing used sorted CD4+, CD8+, or CD8+CD57+ T cells (not recorded which) from PBMCs. This receptor was obtained from a human donor with aplastic anemia. CDR3 region: CASSLGQGRPGELFF. The DNA of the CDR3 is TGTGCCAGCAGCTTAGGACAGGGGAGACCCGGGGAGCTGTTTTTT.